This entry features one TCR beta chain sequence. Its antigen is still unknown. The donors, nominally healthy at sampling, likely had unrecorded immune exposures. Germline values: CDR1 MDHEN, CDR2 SYDVKM. J gave up 7 bases and V 2 bases, and 4 bases lay outside the gene matches. This CDR3 comprises 13 residues. This sample was included in a study of cytomegalovirus exposure and HLA in healthy donors. The study's findings and limits: TCR association rates varied by HLA locus in a later analysis, with DRB1 highest and HLA-C lowest.

It was with 60 Vbeta and 13 Jbeta primers that the PCR ran. Sequencing used immunoSEQ multiplex PCR; TCRdb keeps in-frame clones, though not all of them. Of 200,000 to 250,000 clones in the sample, approximately 81% were seen once. This clonotype was obtained from a human donor in good health. Source material: PBMCs. The chain combines TRBV28 with TRBJ2-7, with 8 bases identical to TRBD1. For the CDR3, the DNA is TGTGCCAGCAGTTTACCGACAGGGGTTGAGCAGTACTTC. Translating gives CASSLPTGVEQYF.